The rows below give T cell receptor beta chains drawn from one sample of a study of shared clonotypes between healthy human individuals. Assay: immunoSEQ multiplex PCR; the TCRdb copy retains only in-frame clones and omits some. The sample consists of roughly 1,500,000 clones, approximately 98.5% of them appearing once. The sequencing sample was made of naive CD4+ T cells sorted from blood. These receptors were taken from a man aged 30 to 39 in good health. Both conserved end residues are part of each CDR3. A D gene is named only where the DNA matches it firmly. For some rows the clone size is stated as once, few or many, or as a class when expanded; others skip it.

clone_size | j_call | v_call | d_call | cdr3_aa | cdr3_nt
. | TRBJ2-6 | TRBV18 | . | CASSTDASGANVLTF | TGTGCCAGCTCAACAGACGCTTCTGGGGCCAACGTCCTGACTTTC
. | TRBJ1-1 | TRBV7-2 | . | CASSLAGRRVLREAFF | TGTGCCAGCAGCTTAGCAGGACGTCGGGTGTTACGTGAAGCTTTCTTT
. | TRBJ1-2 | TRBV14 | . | CASSQVAEKHYGYTF | TGTGCCAGCAGCCAAGTGGCAGAGAAGCACTATGGCTACACCTTC
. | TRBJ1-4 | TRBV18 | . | CASSSYPAANEKLFF | TGTGCCAGCTCATCTTACCCAGCCGCAAATGAAAAACTGTTTTTT
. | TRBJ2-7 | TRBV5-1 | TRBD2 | CASSTVTSGSIEQYF | TGCGCCAGCAGCACCGTGACTAGCGGGAGTATTGAGCAGTACTTC
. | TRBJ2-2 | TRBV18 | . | CASSPTGPGELFF | TGTGCCAGCTCACCGACGGGTCCCGGGGAGCTGTTTTTT
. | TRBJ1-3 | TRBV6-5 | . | CASSYVGGSSGNTIYF | TGTGCCAGCAGTTACGTCGGCGGATCCTCTGGAAACACCATATATTTT
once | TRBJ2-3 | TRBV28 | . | CASSLGDTQYF | TGTGCCAGCAGTTTAGGGGATACGCAGTATTTT
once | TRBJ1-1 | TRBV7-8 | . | CASSPYRAGASF | TGTGCCAGCAGCCCGTACAGGGCAGGAGCTTCCTTT
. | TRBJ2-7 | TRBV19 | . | CASSSSVGGDEQYF | TGTGCCAGTAGTTCCTCCGTGGGGGGTGACGAGCAGTACTTC
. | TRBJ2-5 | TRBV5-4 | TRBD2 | CASSLGAGLRETQYF | TGTGCCAGCAGCTTGGGGGCGGGACTAAGAGAGACCCAGTACTTC
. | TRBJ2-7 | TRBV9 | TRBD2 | CASSVGSGRRWEQYF | TGTGCCAGCAGCGTAGGCAGCGGGAGGAGATGGGAGCAGTACTTC
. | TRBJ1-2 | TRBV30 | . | CACRGDYGYTF | TGTGCCTGCCGGGGGGACTATGGCTACACCTTC
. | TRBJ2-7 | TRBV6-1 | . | CASSEGQGSFSGTYEQYF | TGTGCCAGCAGTGAGGGTCAGGGATCTTTTTCTGGAACCTACGAGCAGTACTTC
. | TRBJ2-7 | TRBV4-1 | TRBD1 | CASSSYTGGPYEQYF | TGCGCCAGCAGCTCCTACACAGGGGGCCCCTACGAGCAGTACTTC
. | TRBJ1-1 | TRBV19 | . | CASSIGGANTEAFF | TGTGCCAGTAGTATAGGAGGGGCGAACACTGAAGCTTTCTTT
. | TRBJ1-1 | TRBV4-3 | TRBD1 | CASSRDRVQTEAFF | TGCGCCAGCAGCAGGGACAGGGTCCAAACTGAAGCTTTCTTT
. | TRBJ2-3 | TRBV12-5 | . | CASGQGRANPSTDTQYF | TGTGCTAGTGGCCAAGGGCGAGCGAACCCTAGCACAGATACGCAGTATTTT
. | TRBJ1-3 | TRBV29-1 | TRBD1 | CSVRDTGTGDGGTIYF | TGCAGCGTCAGAGATACCGGGACAGGGGACGGTGGCACCATATATTTT
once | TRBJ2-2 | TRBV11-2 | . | CASSLVGGTGELFF | TGTGCCAGCAGCTTAGTGGGTGGGACCGGGGAGCTGTTTTTT
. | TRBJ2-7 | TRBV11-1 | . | CASSLEYEQYF | TGTGCCAGCAGCTTAGAGTACGAGCAGTACTTC
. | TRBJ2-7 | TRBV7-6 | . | CASSLEFGGARDEQYF | TGTGCCAGCAGCTTAGAATTCGGGGGCGCAAGGGACGAGCAGTACTTC
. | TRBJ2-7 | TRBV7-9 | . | CASSLEGYREQYF | TGTGCCAGCAGCTTAGAGGGGTATCGCGAGCAGTACTTC
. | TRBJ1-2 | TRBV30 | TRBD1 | CAWSAPGQGLSMSGYTF | TGTGCCTGGAGCGCACCGGGACAGGGGCTGTCTATGAGTGGCTACACCTTC
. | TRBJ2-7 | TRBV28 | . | CASSFGLTSSYEQYF | TGTGCCAGCAGTTTCGGTCTCACGAGCTCCTACGAGCAGTACTTC
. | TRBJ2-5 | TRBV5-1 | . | CASSLVPGEETQYF | TGCGCCAGCAGCTTGGTACCAGGGGAAGAGACCCAGTACTTC
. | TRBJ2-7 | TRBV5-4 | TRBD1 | CASSATGTDRYEQYF | TGTGCCAGCAGCGCCACCGGGACAGATAGATACGAGCAGTACTTC
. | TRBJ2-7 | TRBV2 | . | CASTVRGEQYF | TGTGCCAGCACGGTGAGGGGCGAGCAGTACTTC
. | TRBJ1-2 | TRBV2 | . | CASSERPNYGYTF | TGTGCCAGCAGTGAACGGCCCAACTATGGCTACACCTTC
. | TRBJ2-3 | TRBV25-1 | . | CASREKGTQYF | TGTGCCAGCCGAGAAAAGGGTACGCAGTATTTT
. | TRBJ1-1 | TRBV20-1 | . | CSARDRGEAFF | TGCAGTGCTAGAGACCGAGGGGAGGCTTTCTTT
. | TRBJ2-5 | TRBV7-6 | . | CASSLTAYQETQYF | TGTGCCAGCAGCTTAACTGCGTACCAAGAGACCCAGTACTTC
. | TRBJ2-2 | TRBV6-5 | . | CASKNRDTGELFF | TGTGCCAGCAAAAACAGGGACACCGGGGAGCTGTTTTTT
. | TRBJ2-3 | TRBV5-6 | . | CASSLERVTDTQYF | TGTGCCAGCAGCTTGGAGCGGGTTACAGATACGCAGTATTTT
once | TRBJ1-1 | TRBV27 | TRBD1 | CASSRQGTNTEAFF | TGTGCCAGCAGTCGACAGGGTACGAACACTGAAGCTTTCTTT
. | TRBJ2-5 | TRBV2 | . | CASSAGIEGTQYF | TGTGCCAGCAGTGCAGGGATAGAGGGGACCCAGTACTTC
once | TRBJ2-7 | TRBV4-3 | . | CASSQERPAHEQYF | TGCGCCAGCAGCCAAGAGAGGCCGGCCCACGAGCAGTACTTC
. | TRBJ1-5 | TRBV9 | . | CASSVGPEGQPQHF | TGTGCCAGCAGCGTAGGCCCAGAAGGTCAGCCCCAGCATTTT
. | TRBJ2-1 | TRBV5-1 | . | CASSSRTSYNEQFF | TGCGCCAGCAGTTCCCGGACCTCATACAATGAGCAGTTCTTC
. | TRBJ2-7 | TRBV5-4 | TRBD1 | CASRAQGTNEQYF | TGTGCCAGCAGGGCACAGGGGACGAACGAGCAGTACTTC
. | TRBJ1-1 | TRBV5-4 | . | CASSFPGLMNTEAFF | TGTGCCAGCAGCTTTCCAGGGCTAATGAACACTGAAGCTTTCTTT
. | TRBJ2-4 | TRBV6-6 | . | CASTNTGGPKNIQYF | TGTGCCAGCACGAATACTGGGGGTCCCAAAAACATTCAGTACTTC
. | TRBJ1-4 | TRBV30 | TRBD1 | CAWSPKSRDRGAGKLFF | TGTGCCTGGAGTCCGAAATCCCGGGACAGGGGAGCAGGAAAACTGTTTTTT
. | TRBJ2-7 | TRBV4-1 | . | CASSQELGEQYF | TGCGCCAGCAGCCAAGAGTTGGGCGAGCAGTACTTC
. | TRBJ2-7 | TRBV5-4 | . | CASSLRGAVSYEQYF | TGTGCCAGCAGCTTGCGGGGCGCGGTCTCCTACGAGCAGTACTTC
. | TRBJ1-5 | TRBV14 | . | CASSARDQPQHF | TGTGCCAGCAGCGCGCGGGATCAGCCCCAGCATTTT
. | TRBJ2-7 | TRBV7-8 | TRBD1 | CASSFQAGGARDEQYF | TGTGCCAGCAGCTTTCAAGCAGGGGGCGCCCGCGACGAGCAGTACTTC
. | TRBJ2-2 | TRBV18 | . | CASSPYHNGELFF | TGTGCCAGCTCACCTTACCACAACGGGGAGCTGTTTTTT